The 20 T cell receptor beta chains below all came from one sample that was sequenced in a study of radiation and T cells in renal cell carcinoma (dated by TCRdb to the early 2020s). The time point label, as the study defines it: baseline pretreatment blood. Sample treatment or condition, as interpreted from the label and publication: 15 Gy SBRT to primary tumor, nephrectomy 4 weeks later. Receptor libraries were prepared by the immunoSEQ multiplex PCR assay. In its TCRdb copy, this immuneACCESS table keeps in-frame sequences only and misses some clones. Where compared with another copy, unresolved V genes explain less than half of these, and the others have no known cause. This sample gives under 65,000 clones in total; around 72% of them show up just once. In total, the top ten clones hold 7.3% of the sample. The sample in question was blood, obtained from a patient whose treatment included radiotherapy and nephrectomy. All receptors come from a man aged 60 to 75 with renal cell carcinoma.

The chain couples TRBV19 to TRBJ2-5, with no clear D. This CDR3 region has 14 residues. CDR1 LNHDA and CDR2 SQIVND come from the germline V gene (reference sequence). Trimming cost V 1 base and J 2 bases, with 8 bases left between them. CDR3 DNA: TGTGCCAGTAGTATAGTAGGACCACAAGAGACCCAGTACTTC. This codes for CASSIVGPQETQYF.

V and J are TRBV4-3 and TRBJ1-3, with D possibly matching TRBD1 (5 bases). Germline V gives CDR1 LGHNA, CDR2 YSLEER. The CDR3 consists of 16 residues. Deletions cut 0 bases from V and 2 bases from J, with 11 bases between. The CDR3 is CASSQDLPGPGNTIYF. As DNA, the CDR3 is TGCGCCAGCAGCCAAGATTTGCCAGGGCCTGGAAACACCATATATTTT.

V is TRBV18 and J is TRBJ1-2, with TRBD1 matching over 9 bases. Germline CDR1 is KGHSH and CDR2 is LQKENI. The CDR3 sequence is 15 residues long. Trimming removed 3 bases from V and 7 bases from J; junction bases left unmatched: 9. CDR3 amino acids: CASSPGQGLYVGYTF. CDR3 sequence (DNA): TGTGCCAGCTCACCGGGACAGGGACTTTACGTTGGCTACACCTTC.

The chain links TRBV4-2 to TRBJ2-5, with 8 bases matching TRBD2. This CDR3 is built from 16 residues. The germline V gene has CDR1 LGHNA and CDR2 YNFKEQ. Trimming removed 0 bases from V and 2 bases from J; junction bases left unmatched: 5. CDR3 amino acids: CASSQDLREEQETQYF. CDR3 nucleotide sequence: TGTGCCAGCAGCCAAGATTTGCGGGAGGAACAAGAGACCCAGTACTTC.

This rearrangement joins TRBV10-1 to TRBJ2-1; a weak D match, TRBD1 (5 bases). The germline V gene has CDR1 WNHNN and CDR2 SYGVQD (reference sequence). CDR3 length: 16 residues. Trimming left V 3 bases short and J 4 bases short, with 16 bases between. CDR3: CASSDRADSPYNEQFF. The CDR3 DNA sequence: TGCGCCAGCAGTGACAGGGCCGATTCCCCTTACAATGAGCAGTTCTTC.

The chain recombines TRBV19 with TRBJ2-2; TRBD1 aligns across 8 bases. This CDR3 is built from 15 residues. Per the germline V gene, CDR1 is LNHDA and CDR2 is SQIVND (reference sequence). J lost 1 base, V lost 4 bases, and 2 bases had no gene match. The DNA of the CDR3 is TGTGCCAGTAGTAAGACAGGGGTGAACACCGGGGAGCTGTTTTTT. Protein: CASSKTGVNTGELFF.

This chain joins TRBV19 and TRBJ2-1; D possibly uses TRBD1 or TRBD2 (6 bases each). The V end was cut by 3 bases, the J end by 12 bases, with 27 bases between. Germline-derived CDR1 and CDR2 are LNHDA and SQIVND (reference sequence). The CDR3 length is 17 residues. The DNA for the CDR3 is TGTGCCAGTAGTATGGACCATAAAGGAGGGGGTCCTGGATGGCAGTTCTTC. Its protein is CASSMDHKGGGPGWQFF.

This sequence joins TRBV11-2 and TRBJ2-1; D is unclear. Germline V gene sequence: CDR1 SGHAT, CDR2 FQNNGV. V was trimmed by 4 bases and J by 3 bases, leaving 10 bases between them. The length of the CDR3 is 14 residues. Written as DNA, the CDR3 is TGTGCCAGCAGCTCTGACTCCTTCTACAATGAGCAGTTCTTC. This gives the protein CASSSDSFYNEQFF.

This clone came up once. The V call is TRBV7-9, the J call TRBJ2-7; either TRBD1 or TRBD2 may fit D (6 bases each). The CDR3 contains 14 residues. Germline lookup yields CDR1 SEHNR and CDR2 FQNEAQ (reference sequence). V was shortened by 1 base and J by 4 bases, with 11 bases between the two germline ends. The CDR3 DNA reads as TGTGCCAGCAGCTTAGACGGGGGCACGTACGAGCAGTACGTC. Encoded protein: CASSLDGGTYEQYV.

This clone was counted only a few times. The chain employs TRBV13 and TRBJ2-6, with TRBD2 identical over 7 bases. Germline-derived CDR1 and CDR2 are PRHDT and FYEKMQ (reference sequence). The CDR3 loop spans 14 amino acids. Trimming cost V 6 bases and J 3 bases; bases outside gene matches: 2. The CDR3: CASRAGVGANVLTF. CDR3 sequence (DNA): TGTGCCAGCAGGGCGGGAGTTGGGGCCAACGTCCTGACTTTC.

This clone was seen a handful of times. V gene TRBV5-1 combines with J gene TRBJ2-7; 13 nucleotides agree with TRBD2. This CDR3 contains 15 residues. Germline V gene sequence: CDR1 SGHRS, CDR2 YFSETQ. V lost 4 bases and J lost 5; bases outside the gene matches: 6. As DNA, the CDR3 is TGCGCCAGCAGCCCTCGACTAGCGGGGGGCCACGAGCAGTACTTC. Translating gives CASSPRLAGGHEQYF.

This rearrangement joins TRBV5-5 to TRBJ2-1; unclear D gene. V was clipped by 0 bases and J by 3 bases, with 7 bases between them. CDR1 is SGHKS, CDR2 YYEKEE, per germline (reference sequence). This CDR3 has 14 residues. CDR3 sequence: CASSLGTYYNEQFF. Here the CDR3 DNA reads TGTGCCAGCAGCTTGGGGACCTACTACAATGAGCAGTTCTTC.

CDR3 loop: CASSVGSGGDTDTQYF. The DNA for the CDR3 is TGTGCCAGCAGCGTAGGAAGCGGGGGTGACACAGATACGCAGTATTTT. The chain is built from TRBV9 and TRBJ2-3; 8 nucleotides agree with TRBD2. CDR1 is SGDLS, CDR2 YYNGEE, per germline. The CDR3 runs to 16 residues. V was clipped by 0 bases and J by 2 bases; unmatched bases: 5.

The chain couples TRBV6-6 to TRBJ1-1; a weak D match, TRBD1 (5 bases). This CDR3 has 13 amino acids. The germline V gene encodes CDR1 MNHNY and CDR2 SVGAGI (reference sequence). Trimming shortened V by 7 bases and J by 4 bases, and 13 bases separated the two germline ends. The CDR3, as DNA: TGTGCCAGCACCAATGGGGGGATCACTGAAGCTTTCTTT. Translation gives CASTNGGITEAFF.

The V call is TRBV4-2, the J call TRBJ1-2; 7 bases align to TRBD1. The CDR3 loop spans 17 amino acids. The germline CDR1 and CDR2 sequences are LGHNA and YNFKEQ. The ends lost 1 base at V and 3 bases at J; junction bases unmatched: 11. The CDR3 protein is CASSQVIQGSGDYGYTF. CDR3 bases: TGTGCCAGCAGCCAAGTGATACAGGGGAGCGGGGACTATGGCTACACCTTC.

The chain uses TRBV6-4 and TRBJ2-3; the D is unclear. CDR1 is MRHNA and CDR2 is SNTAGT in the germline V gene. V lost 2 bases, J lost 2 bases, and 5 bases lay in between. There are 13 residues in the CDR3. CDR3 coding DNA: TGTGCCAGCAGTGACGCCGTCACAGATACGCAGTATTTT. As protein: CASSDAVTDTQYF.

The rearrangement uses TRBV7-6 and TRBJ2-1, with no clear D. Germline V CDR1 and CDR2: SGHVS, FNYEAQ. This CDR3 contains 13 residues. V lost 5 bases and J 6 bases, leaving 11 bases between the germline ends. The CDR3 loop reads CASSPTLRNEQFF. The CDR3 DNA reads TGTGCCAGCAGCCCGACGCTCCGCAATGAGCAGTTCTTC.

The genes are TRBV19 and TRBJ2-1, with D maybe TRBD1 (6 bases). The length of the CDR3 is 15 residues. Trimming took off 3 bases at V and 7 bases at J, with 16 bases between the two ends. Looked up from germline, CDR1 is LNHDA and CDR2 is SQIVND (reference sequence). The CDR3 loop reads CASSIVSGETNEQFF. The CDR3 nucleotides are TGTGCCAGTAGTATTGTGTCAGGGGAGACGAATGAGCAGTTCTTC. The full variable domain, in which reference TRBV19 and TRBJ2-1 provide the parts outside the CDR3, is DGGITQSPKYLFRKEGQNVTLSCEQNLNHDAMYWYRQDPGQGLRLIYYSQIVNDFQKGDIAEGYSVSREKKESFPLTVTSAQKNPTAFYLCASSIVSGETNEQFFGPGTRLTVL.

This clone was seen just once. The chain couples TRBV19 to TRBJ2-7; D call uncertain. This CDR3 has 15 amino acids. The germline V gene encodes CDR1 LNHDA and CDR2 SQIVND (reference sequence). V was clipped by 5 bases and J by 1 base, with 15 bases between them. CDR3 nucleotides: TGTGCCAGTAGTTCCTGGACCCCAGGATCCTACGAGCAGTACTTC. Amino acid sequence: CASSSWTPGSYEQYF.

The rearrangement links TRBV5-8 to TRBJ2-1; the D call may be TRBD1 or TRBD2 (5 bases each). The germline V gene has CDR1 SGHTS and CDR2 YDEGEE. The CDR3 has 12 residues. V lost 2 bases and J 15 bases, leaving 15 bases between the germline ends. The CDR3 region is CASSLPGPIRFF. CDR3 nucleotides: TGTGCCAGCAGCTTACCGGGGCCGATCAGGTTCTTC.